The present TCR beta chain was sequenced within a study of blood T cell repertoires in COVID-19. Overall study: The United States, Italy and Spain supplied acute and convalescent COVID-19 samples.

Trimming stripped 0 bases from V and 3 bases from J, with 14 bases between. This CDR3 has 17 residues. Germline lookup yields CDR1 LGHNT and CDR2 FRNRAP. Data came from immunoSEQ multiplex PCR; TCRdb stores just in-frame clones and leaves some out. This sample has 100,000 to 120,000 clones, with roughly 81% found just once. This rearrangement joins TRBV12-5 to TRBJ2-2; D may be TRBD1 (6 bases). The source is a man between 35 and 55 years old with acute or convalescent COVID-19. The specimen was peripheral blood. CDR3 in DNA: TGTGCTAGTGGTTTGGTACTCGACAGGAGGTACACCGGGGAGCTGTTTTTT. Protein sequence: CASGLVLDRRYTGELFF.